This record concerns one T cell receptor beta chain sequence. Its specificity is unknown. One entry per CDR3 protein, called by TCRdb with MiXCR from the 5' RACE reads. There are around 150,000 distinct CDR3 sequences in the sample; more than 40% occur only once, and around 15% lies in the top ten. These data belong to a study of CD8 T cells in ankylosing spondylitis. Overall study findings and caveats: Reportedly, matched ankylosing spondylitis synovial fluid was significantly enriched for disease-linked clones.

Germline CDR1 ENHRY, CDR2 SYGVKD. The CDR3 runs to 19 residues. V was cut by 10 bases and J by 0 bases, with 30 bases left in between. This chain links TRBV10-3 with TRBJ2-5; D is unresolved. Sequencing used synovial fluid, either unsorted or a sorted T cell fraction (not recorded which). This TCR was recovered from a male donor with ankylosing spondylitis. The CDR3: CATRGQETLPPDHQETQYF. The DNA for the CDR3 is TGTGCCACCCGCGGTCAGGAAACGCTCCCCCCAGATCACCAAGAGACCCAGTACTTC.